These 27 T cell receptor beta chains were all obtained from the same sample, sequenced in a study of blood T cell repertoires in COVID-19. The data were produced by immunoSEQ multiplex PCR, yet TCRdb's version contains in-frame clones alone and is incomplete. Found here are roughly 290,000 clones, approximately 90% of them singletons; the top ten hold 6%. The sample taken for sequencing was PBMCs or T cells enriched from blood (not recorded which). These TCRs come from a woman aged 40 to 50 who had recovered from COVID-19.

This clone occurred once. The chain recombines TRBV7-2 with TRBJ1-1, with D possibly matching TRBD1 (5 bases). The CDR3 is 13 amino acids. Germline-derived CDR1 and CDR2 are SGHTA and FQGNSA. The ends were cut back, 5 bases at V and 0 bases at J, with 7 bases in the middle. CDR3 DNA: TGTGCCAGCAGCCAGGGCATGAACACTGAAGCTTTCTTT. It yields the protein CASSQGMNTEAFF.

V usage is TRBV15 and J usage is TRBJ2-3, with 7 bases that match TRBD2. CDR1 and CDR2 from the germline V gene are LNHNV and YYDKDF (reference sequence). With 8 bases clipped from V and 2 bases from J, the junction kept 4 bases outside the gene matches. The CDR3 is 13 residues long. This CDR3 reads CATRGRSTDTQYF. As DNA, the CDR3 is TGTGCCACCCGCGGGAGATCCACAGATACGCAGTATTTT.

The rearrangement joins TRBV7-8 to TRBJ2-7; TRBD2 matches 9 bases. The ends lost 6 bases at V and 5 bases at J; junction bases unmatched: 11. The length of the CDR3 is 15 residues. Germline values: CDR1 SGHVS, CDR2 FQNEAQ. Here the CDR3 reads CASRSEGGRVNEQYF. CDR3 DNA sequence: TGTGCCAGCAGGAGTGAGGGCGGGAGGGTTAACGAGCAGTACTTC.

The chain links TRBV5-4 to TRBJ2-3; D gene unclear. Germline CDR1 is SGHNT and CDR2 is YYREEE (reference sequence). The CDR3 has 15 amino acids. V lost 0 bases to trimming and J lost 2 bases, with 10 bases between them. Here the CDR3 reads CASSLGAGSTDTQYF. The CDR3, as DNA: TGTGCCAGCAGCTTGGGGGCAGGCTCCACAGATACGCAGTATTTT.

The chain carries TRBV6-5 and TRBJ1-4; D perhaps matches TRBD1 (5 bases). From germline, CDR1 is MNHEY and CDR2 SVGAGI. The length of the CDR3 is 15 residues. Between the trimmed V and J ends, which lost 0 bases and 11 bases, there was a span of 16 bases. The CDR3 bases are TGTGCCAGCAGTTACTCGACCAGGGCAGGGCGGAAACTGTTTTTT. This gives the protein CASSYSTRAGRKLFF.

The genes are TRBV2 and TRBJ1-1; D gene uncertain. Germline V CDR1 and CDR2: SNHLY, FYNNEI. This CDR3 has 12 amino acids. V was trimmed by 7 bases and J by 4 bases, leaving 10 bases between them. Written as DNA, the CDR3 is TGTGCCAGCACCGAGCGTAGCACTGAAGCTTTCTTT. Protein: CASTERSTEAFF.

This clone was counted only a few times. This sequence joins TRBV24-1 and TRBJ1-2; no firm D call. There are 12 residues in the CDR3. The V end was cut by 3 bases, the J end by 7 bases, with 8 bases between. Germline CDR1 and CDR2: KGHDR and SFDVKD. This CDR3 is CATSDPRIGYTF. The CDR3 DNA follows: TGTGCCACCAGTGATCCCAGGATTGGCTACACCTTC.

This chain uses TRBV25-1 with TRBJ2-7; 11 nucleotides match TRBD1. Per the germline V gene, CDR1 is MGHDK and CDR2 is SYGVNS. V lost 7 bases and J lost 4; bases outside the gene matches: 6. The CDR3 contains 14 residues. Written as DNA, the CDR3 is TGTGCCAGCACCCCGGACAGGGGGCCGTACGAGCAGTACTTC. Its protein is CASTPDRGPYEQYF.

This chain connects TRBV28 to TRBJ2-7; 10 nucleotides align to TRBD1. CDR3 size: 13 residues. V was clipped by 9 bases and J by 7 bases; unmatched bases: 9. The V gene's germline CDR1 is MDHEN and CDR2 SYDVKM. In DNA form, the CDR3 reads TGTGCCAGTTTCCGGGACAGGGGCGGAGAGCAGTACTTC. This sequence encodes CASFRDRGGEQYF.

The rearrangement joins TRBV9 to TRBJ2-5; 8 bases line up with TRBD2. The CDR3 contains 16 residues. V was pared by 2 bases and J by 4 bases, with 10 bases of the junction left unmatched. Germline CDR1 reads SGDLS; CDR2 reads YYNGEE. This chain's CDR3 is CASSVEEGLAAETQYF. The CDR3 DNA follows: TGTGCCAGCAGCGTTGAGGAAGGACTAGCCGCAGAGACCCAGTACTTC.

The V gene is TRBV30, the J gene TRBJ2-1; 8 bases agree with TRBD2. Germline V gene sequence: CDR1 GTSNPN, CDR2 SVGIG (reference sequence). Germline trimming cut 3 bases from V and 0 bases from J; bases unmatched to any gene: 7. CDR3 length: 16 amino acids. CDR3 loop: CAWSPSGRDSYNEQFF. CDR3 DNA: TGTGCCTGGAGCCCTAGCGGGCGGGACTCCTACAATGAGCAGTTCTTC.

V and J are TRBV15 and TRBJ2-5; 9 nucleotides align to TRBD1. V gave up 3 bases and J gave up 5 bases; unmatched junction bases: 13. This CDR3 spans 17 amino acids. CDR1 is LNHNV and CDR2 is YYDKDF in the germline V gene (reference sequence). The CDR3 nucleotides read TGTGCCACCAGCAGGGCCGGGACAGGGAAATTGGAGGAGACCCAGTACTTC. Amino acids: CATSRAGTGKLEETQYF.

The rearrangement uses TRBV6-5 and TRBJ1-2, with D maybe TRBD1 (5 bases). The germline V and J ends were trimmed by 0 bases and 8 bases, with 13 bases remaining between them. The germline CDR1 and CDR2 sequences are MNHEY and SVGAGI. The CDR3 length is 14 residues. The CDR3 DNA sequence: TGTGCCAGCAGTTACTCCGACAGAACAACCGGCTACACCTTC. Protein: CASSYSDRTTGYTF.

The gene calls are TRBV5-1 and TRBJ2-5; 7 bases line up with TRBD1. The CDR3 covers 14 residues. V shed 4 bases and J 5 bases; nucleotides not matched to a gene: 8. Per the germline V gene, CDR1 is SGHRS and CDR2 is YFSETQ. CDR3 sequence: CASSPGTAGETQYF. The DNA of the CDR3 is TGCGCCAGCAGCCCCGGGACAGCAGGGGAGACCCAGTACTTC.

This chain uses TRBV30 with TRBJ1-3; a possible D gene is TRBD1 (5 bases). The germline V and J ends were trimmed by 4 bases and 5 bases, with 15 bases remaining between them. From germline, CDR1 is GTSNPN and CDR2 SVGIG (reference sequence). This CDR3 has 14 amino acids. The CDR3 coding sequence is TGTGCCTGGACCCCCAGGGAGGCGAGAAACACCATATATTTT. Its protein product is CAWTPREARNTIYF.

This rearrangement joins TRBV15 to TRBJ1-2, with unresolved D. The germline V and J ends were trimmed by 4 bases and 4 bases, with 7 bases remaining between them. CDR1 LNHNV and CDR2 YYDKDF come from the germline V gene (reference sequence). The CDR3 loop spans 12 amino acids. DNA of the CDR3: TGTGCCACCAGCACCAACAGCTATGGCTACACCTTC. Protein: CATSTNSYGYTF. Full variable domain (outside the CDR3, taken from reference TRBV15 and TRBJ1-2): DAMVIQNPRYQVTQFGKPVTLSCSQTLNHNVMYWYQQKSSQAPKLLFHYYDKDFNNEADTPDNFQSRRPNTSFCFLDIRSPGLGDTAMYLCATSTNSYGYTFGSGTRLTVV.

This chain connects TRBV9 to TRBJ1-1, with D possibly TRBD1 on 5 matching bases. V lost 0 bases and J 4 bases, leaving 13 bases between the germline ends. CDR3 size: 15 residues. Germline V CDR1 and CDR2: SGDLS, YYNGEE. CDR3 in DNA: TGTGCCAGCAGCGTAGGGCCAGGGCCCAGCACTGAAGCTTTCTTT. This codes for CASSVGPGPSTEAFF.

This clone has only one observation. The chain combines TRBV6-5 with TRBJ1-5; 11 bases fit TRBD1. This CDR3 region has 15 residues. J gave up 6 bases and V 6 bases, and 7 bases lay outside the gene matches. Looked up from germline, CDR1 is MNHEY and CDR2 is SVGAGI. CDR3 DNA sequence: TGTGCCAGCAGCCAAGGACAGGGGGCAGGTCAGCCCCAGCATTTT. It translates to CASSQGQGAGQPQHF.

This sequence joins TRBV28 and TRBJ2-7; 8 bases match TRBD1. Germline V CDR1 and CDR2: MDHEN, SYDVKM. The CDR3 totals 13 residues. The junction had 5 bases not matched to a gene; V was cut back by 4 bases and J by 6 bases. In DNA, the CDR3 is TGTGCCAGCAGTTCAAATACAGGGGGCGAGCAGTACTTC. It is translated as CASSSNTGGEQYF.

The CDR3 DNA reads TGTGCCAGCAGTCCCCGAGCAGCCAGGGGCTACACCTTC. Translating gives CASSPRAARGYTF. The chain employs TRBV28 and TRBJ1-2; D is undetermined. V lost 5 bases, J lost 8 bases, and 15 bases lay in between. This CDR3 comprises 13 residues. Per the germline V gene, CDR1 is MDHEN and CDR2 is SYDVKM.

This chain uses TRBV28 with TRBJ2-7; 7 bases align to TRBD1. Germline CDR1 MDHEN, CDR2 SYDVKM. V gave up 6 bases and J gave up 3 bases; unmatched junction bases: 8. The CDR3 has 14 amino acids. The CDR3 nucleotides are TGTGCCAGCAGGGATCAAGGGGACAGCTACGAGCAGTACTTC. Its translation: CASRDQGDSYEQYF.

The chain recombines TRBV27 with TRBJ1-1, with 10 bases identical to TRBD1. CDR1 MNHEY and CDR2 SMNVEV come from the germline V gene (reference sequence). J gave up 5 bases and V 4 bases, and 7 bases lay outside the gene matches. This CDR3 comprises 15 residues. CDR3 sequence: CASSSSRTGGTEAFF. CDR3 sequence (DNA): TGTGCCAGCAGTTCAAGTCGGACAGGGGGGACTGAAGCTTTCTTT.

The chain combines TRBV7-2 with TRBJ1-4; no reliable D call. The germline CDR1 and CDR2 sequences are SGHTA and FQGNSA. The V gene lost 2 bases and the J gene lost 4 bases, with 8 bases spanning the gap. The CDR3 sequence is 14 residues long. Written as DNA, the CDR3 is TGTGCCAGCAGCTTAACCGGGTTTAATGAAAAACTGTTTTTT. It specifies CASSLTGFNEKLFF.

This clone was counted a few times. This chain connects TRBV4-2 to TRBJ1-2; TRBD1 matches at 9 bases. This CDR3 has 16 amino acids. The J segment lost 5 bases and the V segment lost 2 bases, leaving 9 bases of the junction unmatched. Germline CDR1 reads LGHNA; CDR2 reads YNFKEQ. The CDR3 here is CASSQTGGSGEYGYTF. In nucleotides, the CDR3 is TGTGCCAGCAGCCAAACAGGGGGCAGTGGTGAATATGGCTACACCTTC.

The V and J genes are TRBV28 and TRBJ1-5; 9 bases match TRBD1. This CDR3 is 17 amino acids long. In germline, CDR1 is MDHEN, CDR2 SYDVKM. The trim removed 3 bases at V and 0 bases at J, leaving 6 bases unmatched. The DNA of the CDR3 is TGTGCCAGCAGTTTCGACCTGGGACAGGGTAGCAATCAGCCCCAGCATTTT. Protein sequence: CASSFDLGQGSNQPQHF.

In its sample, this clone was seen once. The chain has TRBV6-5 and TRBJ2-1, with 10 nucleotides matching TRBD2. Per the germline V gene, CDR1 is MNHEY and CDR2 is SVGAGI. The trim removed 8 bases at V and 6 bases at J, leaving 10 bases unmatched. The CDR3 is 15 residues long. The CDR3 DNA reads as TGTGCCAGCCGACCATCAGCGGGAGGGTCCAATGAGCAGTTCTTC. This gives the protein CASRPSAGGSNEQFF.

This chain connects TRBV27 to TRBJ2-7; 11 bases align to TRBD2. The ends lost 4 bases at V and 3 bases at J; junction bases unmatched: 2. The CDR3 sequence is 14 residues long. CDR1 MNHEY and CDR2 SMNVEV come from the germline V gene (reference sequence). CDR3 bases: TGTGCCAGCAGTTGGGGACTAGCGGACTACGAGCAGTACTTC. Translation gives CASSWGLADYEQYF.